These 23 T cell receptor beta chains share one sample of origin, sequenced in a study of cytomegalovirus exposure and HLA in healthy donors. Use of 60 Vbeta and 13 Jbeta primers characterized the PCR. Using immunoSEQ multiplex PCR, the repertoire was profiled, and TCRdb retains in-frame clones only, with some absent. The table includes under 250,000 clones, roughly 78% detected once. Sequencing was performed on PBMCs. These receptors originate from a boy aged 5-17 years in good health and CMV-seronegative.

This clone was observed once. The chain is built from TRBV5-6 and TRBJ1-1, with D tentatively TRBD1 (5 bases). Trimming shortened V by 5 bases and J by 3 bases, and 8 bases separated the two germline ends. CDR1 is SGHDT and CDR2 is YYEEEE in the germline V gene. The CDR3 totals 12 residues. The CDR3 sequence: CASSWGDTEAFF. In DNA form, the CDR3 reads TGTGCCAGCAGTTGGGGGGACACTGAAGCTTTCTTT. The variable domain in full, completed from reference TRBV5-6 and TRBJ1-1, reads DAGVTQSPTHLIKTRGQQVTLRCSPKSGHDTVSWYQQALGQGPQFIFQYYEEEERQRGNFPDRFSGHQFPNYSSELNVNALLLGDSALYLCASSWGDTEAFFGQGTRLTVV.

The chain joins TRBV4-1 to TRBJ1-1, with D unresolved. Germline CDR1 is MGHRA and CDR2 is YSYEKL. CDR3 length: 14 amino acids. The V and J ends lost 0 bases and 3 bases respectively, with 8 bases between them. The CDR3 coding sequence is TGCGCCAGCAGCCAAGAAAGGACTCACACTGAAGCTTTCTTT. It encodes CASSQERTHTEAFF.

CDR3 nucleotides: TGTGCCAGCAGCCCAGGGATGAGCTACGAGCAGTACTTC. Translation gives CASSPGMSYEQYF. V and J are TRBV7-8 and TRBJ2-7; TRBD1 is a possible D gene (5 bases). The CDR3 covers 13 residues. Germline assignment: CDR1 SGHVS and CDR2 FQNEAQ. Trimming removed 5 bases from V and 3 bases from J, with 11 bases in between.

V gene TRBV7-8 combines with J gene TRBJ1-1, with D possibly TRBD1 on 6 matching bases. Germline V lookup: CDR1 SGHVS, CDR2 FQNEAQ. The CDR3 totals 17 residues. V gave up 5 bases and J gave up 3 bases, with 22 bases separating them. The CDR3 DNA sequence: TGTGCCAGCAGCCGACAAGCGAGGGGGGCGGGGGACACTGAAGCTTTCTTT. This codes for CASSRQARGAGDTEAFF.

The chain employs TRBV5-4 and TRBJ1-1; D uncertain. V dropped 4 bases and J dropped 8 bases, with 21 bases sitting between them. CDR3 length: 15 amino acids. CDR1 is SGHNT and CDR2 is YYREEE in the germline V gene (reference sequence). CDR3 sequence: CASSAPGTRFQEAFF. In DNA, the CDR3 is TGTGCCAGCAGCGCTCCGGGAACTCGATTTCAAGAAGCTTTCTTT.

V gene TRBV15 combines with J gene TRBJ1-1; maybe TRBD1 (5 bases). The CDR3 extends over 15 amino acids. V was trimmed by 3 bases and J by 0 bases, leaving 11 bases between them. CDR1 is LNHNV and CDR2 is YYDKDF in the germline V gene (reference sequence). This CDR3 reads CATSSNRLLNTEAFF. CDR3 DNA: TGTGCCACCAGCAGTAACAGGCTACTGAACACTGAAGCTTTCTTT.

V is TRBV5-1 and J is TRBJ2-7; TRBD1 agrees at 8 bases. Germline loops: CDR1 SGHRS, CDR2 YFSETQ. Trimming removed 2 bases from V and 6 bases from J; junction bases left unmatched: 1. The CDR3 totals 12 residues. CDR3 protein: CASSFDRGEQYF. In nucleotides, the CDR3 is TGCGCCAGCAGCTTTGACAGGGGCGAGCAGTACTTC.

This chain joins TRBV7-2 and TRBJ2-1, with 11 bases matching TRBD2. V lost 5 bases and J lost 2; bases outside the gene matches: 8. CDR1 and CDR2 (germline): SGHTA, FQGNSA. This CDR3 contains 17 residues. The CDR3 region is CASSPILAGGPYNEQFF. CDR3 DNA sequence: TGTGCCAGCAGCCCGATTCTAGCGGGGGGCCCCTACAATGAGCAGTTCTTC.

The J gene is TRBJ1-5, the V gene TRBV2; 7 bases line up with TRBD1. V shed 6 bases, J shed 8 bases, and the junction held 13 bases outside the gene matches. Germline CDR1 and CDR2: SNHLY and FYNNEI. CDR3 length: 15 residues. The CDR3 region is CASSGTASTGEPQHF. The DNA of the CDR3 is TGTGCCAGCAGCGGGACAGCCTCAACCGGGGAGCCCCAGCATTTT. Supplemented by reference TRBV2 and TRBJ1-5, the full variable domain reads EPEVTQTPSHQVTQMGQEVILRCVPISNHLYFYWYRQILGQKVEFLVSFYNNEISEKSEIFDDQFSVERPDGSNFTLKIRSTKLEDSAMYFCASSGTASTGEPQHFGDGTRLSIL.

This clone was observed a single time. This sequence joins TRBV11-3 and TRBJ2-4; 8 nucleotides line up with TRBD2. This CDR3 has 16 amino acids. Germline V lookup: CDR1 SGHNT, CDR2 YENEEA. Trimming removed 5 bases from V and 6 bases from J; junction bases left unmatched: 12. In DNA, the CDR3 is TGTGCCAGCAGCCATTTATCGGGAGGGCGCGGAAACATTCAGTACTTC. It is translated as CASSHLSGGRGNIQYF.

This clone was seen only once. The chain is built from TRBV9 and TRBJ2-3, with unresolved D. CDR1 is SGDLS and CDR2 is YYNGEE in the germline V gene. The CDR3 runs 14 residues. V lost 7 bases, J lost 0 bases, and 12 bases lay in between. The CDR3 nucleotides read TGTGCCAGCTCGGCAGGCCTAAGCACAGATACGCAGTATTTT. Amino acid sequence: CASSAGLSTDTQYF.

V and J are TRBV2 and TRBJ2-7; 8 nucleotides match TRBD2. In germline, CDR1 is SNHLY, CDR2 FYNNEI. The junction had 4 bases not matched to a gene; V was cut back by 3 bases and J by 0 bases. The CDR3 has 15 amino acids. Here the CDR3 reads CASSEGGGFSYEQYF. The CDR3 nucleotides are TGTGCCAGCAGTGAGGGCGGGGGGTTCTCCTACGAGCAGTACTTC.

The chain employs TRBV11-2 and TRBJ1-1, with D perhaps TRBD1 (6 bases). V was trimmed by 1 base and J by 4 bases, leaving 13 bases between them. Germline V gene lookup returns CDR1 SGHAT and CDR2 FQNNGV. This CDR3 has 15 amino acids. CDR3 residues: CASSLVPGVSTEAFF. The CDR3 DNA is TGTGCCAGCAGCTTAGTCCCAGGGGTAAGCACTGAAGCTTTCTTT.

In its sample, this clone was seen once. The V call is TRBV9, the J call TRBJ2-3, with 8 bases fitting TRBD2. V was pared by 0 bases and J by 8 bases, with 8 bases of the junction left unmatched. Germline V gene data show CDR1 as SGDLS and CDR2 as YYNGEE. The CDR3 length is 15 residues. The CDR3 DNA follows: TGTGCCAGCAGCGTAGACGACGGGAGGGCCGGTACGCAGTATTTT. Amino acid sequence: CASSVDDGRAGTQYF.

This clone showed up just a few times. The chain is built from TRBV6-4 and TRBJ2-1; TRBD1 matches at 8 bases. With V trimmed by 0 bases and J by 10 bases, 11 bases remained unmatched. The germline V gene encodes CDR1 MRHNA and CDR2 SNTAGT. This CDR3 has 16 residues. This chain's CDR3 is CASSDSIDRGSKEQFF. Written as DNA, the CDR3 is TGTGCCAGCAGTGACTCGATTGACAGGGGATCGAAAGAGCAGTTCTTC.

V usage is TRBV9 and J usage is TRBJ2-1; 7 positions agree with TRBD2. The CDR3 length is 14 residues. Losses at the gene ends were 0 bases for V and 7 bases for J; bases not matched to a gene: 4. Germline CDR1 is SGDLS and CDR2 is YYNGEE. Here the CDR3 DNA reads TGTGCCAGCAGCGTAGCGGGGGGAGGGAATGAGCAGTTCTTC. Its protein is CASSVAGGGNEQFF.

This clone was detected a few times. V and J are TRBV7-9 and TRBJ1-1, with D unclear. V gave up 1 base and J gave up 1 base, with 7 bases separating them. Germline V gene data show CDR1 as SEHNR and CDR2 as FQNEAQ (reference sequence). The CDR3 is 14 amino acids. CDR3 amino acids: CASSLEGGNTEAFF. For the CDR3, the DNA is TGTGCCAGCAGCTTAGAGGGAGGGAACACTGAAGCTTTCTTT.

The rearrangement uses TRBV5-4 and TRBJ2-7, with 11 bases lining up with TRBD1. CDR1 is SGHNT, CDR2 YYREEE, per germline (reference sequence). The trim removed 0 bases at V and 3 bases at J, leaving 2 bases unmatched. The CDR3 has 15 residues. The CDR3 region is CASSLGDRGSYEQYF. The CDR3 coding sequence is TGTGCCAGCAGCTTGGGGGACAGGGGGAGCTACGAGCAGTACTTC. Looking up the rest from reference TRBV5-4 and TRBJ2-7 gives the full variable domain: ETGVTQSPTHLIKTRGQQVTLRCSSQSGHNTVSWYQQALGQGPQFIFQYYREEENGRGNFPPRFSGLQFPNYSSELNVNALELDDSALYLCASSLGDRGSYEQYFGPGTRLTVT.

The rearrangement uses TRBV6-1 and TRBJ2-7; TRBD1 agrees at 10 bases. The CDR3 extends over 15 amino acids. Germline assignment: CDR1 MNHNS and CDR2 SASEGT. Trimming at V came to 6 bases and at J to 0 bases, leaving 5 bases not matched to a gene. CDR3 region: CASRSGTGASYEQYF. The CDR3 coding sequence is TGTGCCAGCAGATCCGGGACAGGGGCCTCCTACGAGCAGTACTTC.

This sequence joins TRBV4-2 and TRBJ1-2; the match to TRBD1 covers 7 bases. Per germline, CDR1 LGHNA and CDR2 YNFKEQ. With 4 bases clipped from V and 0 bases from J, the junction kept 11 bases outside the gene matches. The CDR3 has 17 residues. CDR3 nucleotide sequence: TGTGCCAGCAGCCCCCCTCGCCCGGGACAGCCTAACTATGGCTACACCTTC. Protein sequence: CASSPPRPGQPNYGYTF.

A word on this clone: At one of its ends the junction is not consistent with the germline gene, which may arise from a read error. The V and J genes are TRBV6-5 and TRBJ2-7, with TRBD1 matching over 9 bases. Germline CDR1 and CDR2: MNHEY and SVGAGI. The CDR3 totals 16 residues. This CDR3 reads CASSFTGTGLSYEQHF. In DNA, the CDR3 is TGTGCCAGCAGTTTTACCGGGACAGGGTTGTCCTACGAGCAGCACTTC.

The chain is built from TRBV29-1 and TRBJ1-1; TRBD1 aligns across 7 bases. The CDR3 runs to 12 residues. CDR1 and CDR2 from the germline V gene are SQVTM and ANQGSEA. V shed 6 bases, J shed 7 bases, and the junction held 8 bases outside the gene matches. The CDR3 DNA reads TGCAGCGTAGTAGGGGACAGCCGTGAAGCTTTCTTT. Its translation: CSVVGDSREAFF.

This rearrangement joins TRBV30 to TRBJ1-1; D not certain. This CDR3 spans 13 amino acids. The germline V gene encodes CDR1 GTSNPN and CDR2 SVGIG (reference sequence). V lost 4 bases and J 4 bases, leaving 13 bases between the germline ends. Here the CDR3 reads CAWMRAGSTEAFF. Written as DNA, the CDR3 is TGTGCCTGGATGAGGGCGGGGAGCACTGAAGCTTTCTTT.